The entry below gives a single T cell receptor beta chain sequence along with its context. Its antigen is still unknown. These data are taken from a study of graft-versus-host responses after intestinal transplantation. Points from the study as a whole: In recipient marrow, GvH clones were found, and some appeared first in ileum or blood.

Sequenced by immunoSEQ multiplex PCR; TCRdb stores in-frame clones only, minus some. The sample lists approximately 24,000 clones; over 75% were seen once. The germline CDR1 and CDR2 sequences are SGHTA and FQGTGA. V lost 5 bases and J lost 3; bases outside the gene matches: 2. The CDR3 is 13 residues long. The clonotype comes from a human patient who received an intestinal transplant, so some T cells may come from the graft donor. V and J are TRBV7-3 and TRBJ2-7; the match to TRBD1 covers 9 bases. Specimen: PBMCs, collected approximately 450 days after intestinal transplant. The CDR3: CASSPGQGYEQYF. In DNA form, the CDR3 reads TGTGCCAGCAGCCCGGGACAGGGCTACGAGCAGTACTTC.